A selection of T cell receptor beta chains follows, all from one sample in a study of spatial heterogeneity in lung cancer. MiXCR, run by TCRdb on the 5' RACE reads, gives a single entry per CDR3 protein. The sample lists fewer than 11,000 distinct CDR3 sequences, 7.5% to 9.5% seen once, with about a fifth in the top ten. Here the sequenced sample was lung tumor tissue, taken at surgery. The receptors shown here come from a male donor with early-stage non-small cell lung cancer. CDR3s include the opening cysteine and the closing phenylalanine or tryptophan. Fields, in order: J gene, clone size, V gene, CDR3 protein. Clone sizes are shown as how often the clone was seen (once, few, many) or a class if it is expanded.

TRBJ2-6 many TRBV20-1 CSARRGRQGAPGANVLTF
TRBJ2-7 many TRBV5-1 CASSRIPDRETEQYF
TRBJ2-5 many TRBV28 CASSRRETQYF
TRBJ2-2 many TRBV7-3 CASSSNTGELFF
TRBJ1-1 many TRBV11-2 CASKNPGENPEAFF
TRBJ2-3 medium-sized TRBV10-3 CAISAGQGVTSTDTQYF
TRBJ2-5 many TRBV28 CASSYSPGVIETQYF
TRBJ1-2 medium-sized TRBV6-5 CASRTGTVGTLNYGYTF
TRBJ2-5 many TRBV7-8 CASSKGSGLIKETQYF
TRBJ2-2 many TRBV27 CASSFSDTGELFF